This T cell receptor beta chain derives from a study of STAT5B mutations in CD4+ large granular lymphocyte leukemia. Study-level findings and limits: TRBV06-family usage was enriched in top patient clones (8/27) versus controls (2/35).

Clones were read by immunoSEQ multiplex PCR, and TCRdb kept only the in-frame ones, dropping some. The data contain 30,000 or so clones, about three quarters of them singletons. This CDR3 has 15 residues. Germline CDR1 and CDR2: SGHTA and FQGNSA. The V end was cut by 1 base, the J end by 9 bases, with 16 bases between. In the case of this clone: Its antigen is as yet unknown.

Input material: CD4+ T cells from blood buffy coats. The source is a human donor in good health. This chain joins TRBV7-2 and TRBJ2-1; D is possibly TRBD1 (6 bases). CDR3 DNA: TGTGCCAGCAGCTTAGGAGGGACACTACCCAGTGAGCAGTTCTTC. Amino acids: CASSLGGTLPSEQFF. The full variable domain, with the rest looked up from reference TRBV7-2 and TRBJ2-1, is GAGVSQSPSNKVTEKGKDVELRCDPISGHTALYWYRQSLGQGLEFLIYFQGNSAPDKSGLPSDRFSAERTGGSVSTLTIQRTQQEDSAVYLCASSLGGTLPSEQFFGPGTRLTVL.